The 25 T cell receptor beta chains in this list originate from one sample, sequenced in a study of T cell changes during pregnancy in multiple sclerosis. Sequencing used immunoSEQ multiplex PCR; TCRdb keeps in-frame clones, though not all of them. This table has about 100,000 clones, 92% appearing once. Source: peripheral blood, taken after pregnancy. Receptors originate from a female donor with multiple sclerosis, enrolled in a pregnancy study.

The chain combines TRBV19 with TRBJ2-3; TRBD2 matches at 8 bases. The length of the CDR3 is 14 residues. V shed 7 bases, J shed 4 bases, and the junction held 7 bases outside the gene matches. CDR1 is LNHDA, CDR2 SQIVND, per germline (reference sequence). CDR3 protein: CASNPTSEADTQYF. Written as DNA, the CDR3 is TGTGCCAGTAACCCGACTAGCGAGGCAGATACGCAGTATTTT.

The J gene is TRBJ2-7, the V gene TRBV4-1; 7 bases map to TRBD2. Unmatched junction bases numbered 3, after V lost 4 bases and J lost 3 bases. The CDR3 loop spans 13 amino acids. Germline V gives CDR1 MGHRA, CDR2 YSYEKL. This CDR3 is CASSPSGGYEQYF. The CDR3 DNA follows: TGCGCCAGCAGCCCCTCGGGGGGCTACGAGCAGTACTTC.

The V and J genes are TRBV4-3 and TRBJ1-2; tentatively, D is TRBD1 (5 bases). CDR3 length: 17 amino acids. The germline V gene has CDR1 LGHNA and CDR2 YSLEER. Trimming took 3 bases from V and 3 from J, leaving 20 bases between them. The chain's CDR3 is CASSHFSFTGNDYGYTF. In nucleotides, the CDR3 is TGCGCCAGCAGCCATTTTTCTTTCACAGGAAACGACTATGGCTACACCTTC.

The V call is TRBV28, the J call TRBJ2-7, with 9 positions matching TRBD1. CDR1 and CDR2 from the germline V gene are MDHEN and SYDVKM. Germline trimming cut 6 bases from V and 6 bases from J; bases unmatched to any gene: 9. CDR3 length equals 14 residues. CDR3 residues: CASSSPGQGAEQYF. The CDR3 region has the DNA TGTGCCAGCAGCTCTCCGGGACAGGGTGCCGAGCAGTACTTC.

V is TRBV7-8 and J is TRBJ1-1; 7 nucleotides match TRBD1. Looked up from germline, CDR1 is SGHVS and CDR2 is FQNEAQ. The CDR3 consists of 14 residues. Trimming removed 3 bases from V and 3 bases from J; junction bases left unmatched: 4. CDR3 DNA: TGTGCCAGCAGCTTCAGGGGGGAGCACACTGAAGCTTTCTTT. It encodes CASSFRGEHTEAFF.

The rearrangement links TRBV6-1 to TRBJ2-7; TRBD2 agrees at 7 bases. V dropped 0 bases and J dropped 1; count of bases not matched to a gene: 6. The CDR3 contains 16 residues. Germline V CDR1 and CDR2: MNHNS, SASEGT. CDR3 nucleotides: TGTGCCAGCAGTGAAGCTCCGGGGGGAGGATCCTACGAGCAGTACTTC. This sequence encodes CASSEAPGGGSYEQYF.

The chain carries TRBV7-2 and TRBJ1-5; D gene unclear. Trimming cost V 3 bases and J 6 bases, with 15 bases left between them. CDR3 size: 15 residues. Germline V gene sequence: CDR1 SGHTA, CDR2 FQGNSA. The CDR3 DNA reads TGTGCCAGCAGCTTTGGACTTCCCTGGGGTCAGCCCCAGCATTTT. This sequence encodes CASSFGLPWGQPQHF.

The CDR3: CASRLAGGPSEQFF. DNA of the CDR3: TGTGCCAGTAGACTAGCGGGAGGGCCGAGTGAGCAGTTCTTC. V is TRBV19 and J is TRBJ2-1, with TRBD2 matching over 13 bases. The junction had 5 bases not matched to a gene; V was cut back by 6 bases and J by 9 bases. CDR1 is LNHDA, CDR2 SQIVND, per germline (reference sequence). The CDR3 sequence is 14 residues long.

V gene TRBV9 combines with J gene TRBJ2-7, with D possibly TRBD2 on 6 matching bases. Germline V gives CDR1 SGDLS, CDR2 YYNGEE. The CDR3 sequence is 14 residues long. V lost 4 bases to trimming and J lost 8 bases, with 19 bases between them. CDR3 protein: CASSLPGVEEKQYF. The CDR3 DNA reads TGTGCCAGCAGCCTACCGGGAGTTGAAGAAAAGCAGTACTTC.

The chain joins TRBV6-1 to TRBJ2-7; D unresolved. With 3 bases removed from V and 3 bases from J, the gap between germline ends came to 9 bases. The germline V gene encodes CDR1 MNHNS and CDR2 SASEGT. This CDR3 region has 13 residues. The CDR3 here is CASSDGANYEQYF. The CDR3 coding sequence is TGTGCCAGCAGTGACGGTGCAAACTACGAGCAGTACTTC.

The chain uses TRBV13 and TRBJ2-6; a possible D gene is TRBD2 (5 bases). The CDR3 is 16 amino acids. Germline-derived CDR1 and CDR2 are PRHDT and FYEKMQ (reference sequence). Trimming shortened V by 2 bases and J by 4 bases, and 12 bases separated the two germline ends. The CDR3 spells CASSLLSGNGANVLTF. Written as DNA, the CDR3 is TGTGCCAGCAGCTTACTTTCGGGGAACGGGGCCAACGTCCTGACTTTC.

CDR3 DNA: TGCGCCAGCAGCCAAGATGGAGGTGGCGGCTACACCTTC. It encodes CASSQDGGGGYTF. The genes are TRBV4-3 and TRBJ1-2; D is ambiguous. The germline gives CDR1 LGHNA, CDR2 YSLEER. V lost 0 bases and J lost 8, with 10 bases in between. The CDR3 contains 13 residues.

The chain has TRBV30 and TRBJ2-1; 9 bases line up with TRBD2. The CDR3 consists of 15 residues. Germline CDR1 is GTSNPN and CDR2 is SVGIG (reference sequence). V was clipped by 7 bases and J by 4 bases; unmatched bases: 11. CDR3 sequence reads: CALSLREGQYNEQFF. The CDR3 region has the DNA TGTGCCTTGAGCTTGCGGGAGGGCCAATACAATGAGCAGTTCTTC.

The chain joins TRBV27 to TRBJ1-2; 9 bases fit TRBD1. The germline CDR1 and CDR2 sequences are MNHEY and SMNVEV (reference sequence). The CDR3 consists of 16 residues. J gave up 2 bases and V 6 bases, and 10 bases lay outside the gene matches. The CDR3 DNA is TGTGCCAGCAGACTTCGGTGGACAGGGGACAACTATGGCTACACCTTC. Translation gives CASRLRWTGDNYGYTF.

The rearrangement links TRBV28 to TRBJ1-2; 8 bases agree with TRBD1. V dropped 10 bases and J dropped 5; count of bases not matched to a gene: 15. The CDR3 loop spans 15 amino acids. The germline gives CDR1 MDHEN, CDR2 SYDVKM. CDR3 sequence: CAIRQGIRTGYGYTF. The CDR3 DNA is TGTGCCATCCGACAGGGGATCCGAACAGGGTATGGCTACACCTTC.

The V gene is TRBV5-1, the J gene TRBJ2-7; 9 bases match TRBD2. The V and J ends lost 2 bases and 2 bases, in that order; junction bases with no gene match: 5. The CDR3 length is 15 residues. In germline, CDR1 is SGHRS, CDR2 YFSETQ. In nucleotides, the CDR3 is TGCGCCAGCAGCTTTGGAATAGCGGGGGCCTACGAGCAGTACTTC. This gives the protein CASSFGIAGAYEQYF.

In nucleotides, the CDR3 is TGTGCCAGCAGCTTAACGTGGGACAGTTCCTACGAGCAGTACTTC. It codes for CASSLTWDSSYEQYF. V gene TRBV11-1 combines with J gene TRBJ2-7; 7 nucleotides line up with TRBD1. Germline CDR1 reads SGHAT; CDR2 reads FQDESV (reference sequence). The CDR3 spans 15 residues. V shed 2 bases, J shed 1 base, and the junction held 5 bases outside the gene matches.

The CDR3 coding sequence is TGCGCCAGCAGCCAACGGGACTTAGGGGTATTGGGCACAGATACGCAGTATTTT. Its translation is CASSQRDLGVLGTDTQYF. The V call is TRBV4-1, the J call TRBJ2-3, with TRBD2 as a possible D gene (6 bases). The germline V gene encodes CDR1 MGHRA and CDR2 YSYEKL. CDR3 length equals 18 residues. V lost 2 bases, J lost 1 base, and 19 bases lay in between.

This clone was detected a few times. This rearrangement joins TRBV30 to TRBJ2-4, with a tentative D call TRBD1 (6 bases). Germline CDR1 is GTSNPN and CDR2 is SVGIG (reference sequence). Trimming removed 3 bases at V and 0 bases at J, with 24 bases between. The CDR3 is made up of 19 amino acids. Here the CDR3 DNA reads TGTGCCTGGAGCCCTCCGCTATCGTACAGGGTTCCAGCCAAAAACATTCAGTACTTC. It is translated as CAWSPPLSYRVPAKNIQYF.

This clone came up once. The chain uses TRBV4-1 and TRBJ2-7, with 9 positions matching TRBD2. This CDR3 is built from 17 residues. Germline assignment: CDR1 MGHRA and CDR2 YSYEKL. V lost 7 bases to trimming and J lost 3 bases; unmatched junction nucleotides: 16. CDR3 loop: CASTPLGGRANYYEQYF. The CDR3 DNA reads TGCGCCAGCACGCCTCTAGGCGGGAGGGCGAACTACTACGAGCAGTACTTC.

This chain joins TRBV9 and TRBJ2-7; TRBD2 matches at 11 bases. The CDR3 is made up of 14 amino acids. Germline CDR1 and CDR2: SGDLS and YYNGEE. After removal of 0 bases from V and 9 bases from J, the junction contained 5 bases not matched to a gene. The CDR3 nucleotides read TGTGCCAGCAGCGTAGGACTAGCGGGATGGGGGCAGTACTTC. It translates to CASSVGLAGWGQYF.

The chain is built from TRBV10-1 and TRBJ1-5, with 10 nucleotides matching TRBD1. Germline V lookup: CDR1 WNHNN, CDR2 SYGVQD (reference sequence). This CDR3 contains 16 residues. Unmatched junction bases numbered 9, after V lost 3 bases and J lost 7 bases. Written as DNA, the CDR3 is TGCGCCAGCAGTGACACAGATGGGACAGGGGTACAGCCCCAGCATTTT. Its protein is CASSDTDGTGVQPQHF.

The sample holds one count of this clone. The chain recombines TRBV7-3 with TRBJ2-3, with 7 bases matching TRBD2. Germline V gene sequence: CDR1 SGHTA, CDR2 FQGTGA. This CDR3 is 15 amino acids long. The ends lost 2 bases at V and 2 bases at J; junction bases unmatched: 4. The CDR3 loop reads CASSLGLADTDTQYF. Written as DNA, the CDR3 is TGTGCCAGCAGCTTAGGCCTAGCGGACACAGATACGCAGTATTTT.

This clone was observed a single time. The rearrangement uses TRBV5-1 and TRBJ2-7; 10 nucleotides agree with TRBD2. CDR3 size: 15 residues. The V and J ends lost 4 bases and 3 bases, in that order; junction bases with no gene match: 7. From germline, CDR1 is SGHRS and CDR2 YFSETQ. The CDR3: CASSQTSGWIYEQYF. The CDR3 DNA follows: TGCGCCAGCAGCCAGACTAGCGGGTGGATCTACGAGCAGTACTTC.

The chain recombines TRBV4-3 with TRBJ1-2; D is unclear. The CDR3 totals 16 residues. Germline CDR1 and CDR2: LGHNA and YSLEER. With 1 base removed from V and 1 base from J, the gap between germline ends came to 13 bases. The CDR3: CASSQALGENNYGYTF. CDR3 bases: TGCGCCAGCAGCCAAGCCCTGGGAGAAAATAACTATGGCTACACCTTC.